Below, one T cell receptor (beta chain) is given with its context. These data come from a study of CD8+CD57+ T cells in acquired aplastic anemia. Study details: Each DNA sample taken from sorted CD4+ and CD8+ cells came to about 3.4 ug on average.

Both TCR beta VDJ combination and CDR3 sequence profiling were carried out. Genomic DNA was the template for this profiling. TCRdb ran MiXCR on the reads and lists one entry per CDR3 protein. This table has some 120,000 distinct CDR3 sequences, roughly 50% appearing once. This CDR3 is 14 amino acids long. The V gene's germline CDR1 is KGHSH and CDR2 LQKENI. V was pared by 2 bases and J by 3 bases, with 10 bases between. The TCR originated in a human donor in good health, serving as a control. The sequenced material came from sorted CD4+, CD8+, or CD8+CD57+ T cells (not recorded which) from PBMCs. The rearrangement uses TRBV18 and TRBJ1-2; D is unclear. The CDR3 bases are TGTGCCAGCTCACCAAATAATGCCGACTATGGCTACACCTTC. This translates into CASSPNNADYGYTF.